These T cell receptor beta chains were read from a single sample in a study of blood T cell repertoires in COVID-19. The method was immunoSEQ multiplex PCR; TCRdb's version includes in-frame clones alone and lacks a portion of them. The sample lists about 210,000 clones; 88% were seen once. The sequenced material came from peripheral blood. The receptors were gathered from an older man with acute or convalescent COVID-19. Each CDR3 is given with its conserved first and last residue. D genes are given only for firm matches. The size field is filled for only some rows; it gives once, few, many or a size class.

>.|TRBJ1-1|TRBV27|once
TGTGCCAGCAGCTCGGGGTTCCACACTGAAGCTTTCTTT
CASSSGFHTEAFF
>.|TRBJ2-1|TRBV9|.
TGTGCCAGCAGCATTAGCGGCTCCTACAATGAGCAGTTCTTC
CASSISGSYNEQFF
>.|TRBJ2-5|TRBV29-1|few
TGCAGCGTGGGGGACACACCGAGGGAGACCCAGTACTTC
CSVGDTPRETQYF
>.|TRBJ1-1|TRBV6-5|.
TGTGCCAGCAGTTACTATGGGGAGATGAACACTGAAGCTTTCTTT
CASSYYGEMNTEAFF
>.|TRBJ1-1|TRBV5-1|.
TGCGCCAGCGGGCCCCAGGGAGGGAAGAACACTGAAGCTTTCTTT
CASGPQGGKNTEAFF
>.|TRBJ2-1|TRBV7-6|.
TGTGCCAGCAGCCTTCTGGACAAGCGAAATGAGCAGTTCTTC
CASSLLDKRNEQFF
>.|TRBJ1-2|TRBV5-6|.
TGTGCCAGCAGCCCGAGTCGGAACTATGGCTACACCTTC
CASSPSRNYGYTF
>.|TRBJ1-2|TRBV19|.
TGTGCCAGTAGTCCTAGCAGGGAGGGCTATGGCTACACCTTC
CASSPSREGYGYTF
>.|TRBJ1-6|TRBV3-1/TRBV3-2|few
TGTGCCAGCAGCGTACAGGACACCAGGAATTCACCCCTCCACTTT
CASSVQDTRNSPLHF
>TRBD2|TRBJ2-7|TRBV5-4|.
TGTGCCAGCAGCTCTATACTAGCGGGAGCCGCGCTCGAGCAGTACTTC
CASSSILAGAALEQYF
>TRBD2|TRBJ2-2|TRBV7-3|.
TGTGCCAGCAGCTTATGGGGGACTAGTGCGACCGGGGAGCTGTTTTTT
CASSLWGTSATGELFF
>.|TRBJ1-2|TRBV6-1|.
TGTGCCAGCAGTGAAGCAAGGGGCGGCTATGGCTACACCTTC
CASSEARGGYGYTF
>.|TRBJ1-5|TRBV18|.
TGTGCCAGCTCACCAGGGGGGAATCAGCCCCAGCATTTT
CASSPGGNQPQHF
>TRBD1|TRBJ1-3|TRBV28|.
TGTGCCACCGCTGGGACAGGGTCCGGAAACACCATATATTTT
CATAGTGSGNTIYF
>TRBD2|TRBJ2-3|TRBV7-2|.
TGTGCCAGCAGCCCCGGGCGGGGGGCGACAGATACGCAGTATTTT
CASSPGRGATDTQYF
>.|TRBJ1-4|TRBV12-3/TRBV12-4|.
TGTGCCAGCAGCCTGTCGGGTGGTGAAAAACTGTTTTTT
CASSLSGGEKLFF
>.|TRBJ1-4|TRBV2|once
TGTGCCAGCAGTTACCGGTCAAACAATGAAAAACTGTTTTTT
CASSYRSNNEKLFF
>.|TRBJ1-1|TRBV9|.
TGTGCCAGCAGCGTGGGGGAGGGGATCGACACTGAAGCTTTCTTT
CASSVGEGIDTEAFF
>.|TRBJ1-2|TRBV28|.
TGTGCCAGCAGTTTAACCGGGGAAAACTATGGCTACACCTTC
CASSLTGENYGYTF
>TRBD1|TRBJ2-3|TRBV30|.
TGTGCCTGGAGTGTACTGGGACAGGGGGCCCGGTATTTT
CAWSVLGQGARYF
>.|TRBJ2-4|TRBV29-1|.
TGCAGCGTTGGGACAGTTAGAGCCAAAAACATTCAGTACTTC
CSVGTVRAKNIQYF
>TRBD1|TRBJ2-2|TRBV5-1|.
TGCGCCAGCAGCTTGGCCGGGACAGGGGGGCCTTCGAACACCGGGGAGCTGTTTTTT
CASSLAGTGGPSNTGELFF
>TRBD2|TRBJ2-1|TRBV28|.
TGTGCCAGCAGCCTGGCTAGCGGGAGGGGTAATGAGCAGTTCTTC
CASSLASGRGNEQFF
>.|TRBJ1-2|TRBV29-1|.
TGCAGCGTTGATGGCGAGGCGGAGTCGAAAGGCTACACCTTC
CSVDGEAESKGYTF
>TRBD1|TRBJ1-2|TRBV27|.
TGTGCCAGCAGGTCCCAGGGGGCGCGGGGCTATGGCTACACCTTC
CASRSQGARGYGYTF
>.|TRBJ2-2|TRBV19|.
TGTGCCAGTAGTATTAAGACTTACACCGGGGAGCTGTTTTTT
CASSIKTYTGELFF
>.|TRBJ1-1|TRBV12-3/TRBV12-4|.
TGTGCCAGCAGTGGAGAGTCAGAAGCTTTCTTT
CASSGESEAFF
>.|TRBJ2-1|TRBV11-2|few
TGTGCCAGCAGCCCGACCGGGAATGAGCAGTTCTTC
CASSPTGNEQFF
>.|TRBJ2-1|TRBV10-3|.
TGTGCCATCAGCCTTAGCGGATCAGATGAGCAGTTCTTC
CAISLSGSDEQFF
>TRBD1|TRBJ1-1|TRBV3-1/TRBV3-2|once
TGTGCCAGCAGCCAGGACCTCAGGACAGGGGACACTGAAGCTTTCTTT
CASSQDLRTGDTEAFF
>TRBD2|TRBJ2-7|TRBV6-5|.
TGTGCCAGCAGTTCCGCGGGAGAGTACTACGAGCAGTACTTC
CASSSAGEYYEQYF
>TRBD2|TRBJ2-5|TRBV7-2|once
TGTGCCAGCAGCTTAACTAGCGGGAGTGGTAGAGAGACCCAGTACTTC
CASSLTSGSGRETQYF
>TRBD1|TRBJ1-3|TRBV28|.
TGTGCCAGCAGAACAGGGGGCAAAAACACCATATATTTT
CASRTGGKNTIYF
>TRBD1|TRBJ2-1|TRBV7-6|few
TGTGCCAGCAGCGCCCAGGGACAGGGTTTCAACAATGAGCAGTTCTTC
CASSAQGQGFNNEQFF
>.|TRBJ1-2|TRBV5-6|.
TGTGCCAGCAGCCTCGCAGGGCAGAACTATGGCTACACCTTC
CASSLAGQNYGYTF
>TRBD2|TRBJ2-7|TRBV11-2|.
TGTGCCAGCAGCTTAGTCGGGGCTAGCGGGAGGGTGGAGCAGTACTTC
CASSLVGASGRVEQYF
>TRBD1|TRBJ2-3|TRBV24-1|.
TGTGCCACCAGTGGCCTCCCGGGACAGGGAGGGACAGATACGCAGTATTTT
CATSGLPGQGGTDTQYF
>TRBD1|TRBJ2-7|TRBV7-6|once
TGTGCCAGCAGCATAGGACAGGAGCTCTACGAGCAGTACTTC
CASSIGQELYEQYF
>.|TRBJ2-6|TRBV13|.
TGTGCCAGCAGCTTAGTAACAGGGCGGTATGGGGCCAACGTCCTGACTTTC
CASSLVTGRYGANVLTF
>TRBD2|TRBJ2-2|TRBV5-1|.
TGCGCCAGCAGCTTGGTCCTAGCGGGACAAGGGGTCGGGGAGCTGTTTTTT
CASSLVLAGQGVGELFF
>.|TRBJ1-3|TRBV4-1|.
TGCGCCAGCAGCCAAGGGTTACTCAGAATCAGGGCAGGAAACACCATATATTTT
CASSQGLLRIRAGNTIYF
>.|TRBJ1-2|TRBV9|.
TGTGCCAGCAGCCCATTTGACAGTAACTATGGCTACACCTTC
CASSPFDSNYGYTF
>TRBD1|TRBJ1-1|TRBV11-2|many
TGTGCCAGCAGCTTAGGGTTAGGGCAGGGGGGAACTGAAGCTTTCTTT
CASSLGLGQGGTEAFF
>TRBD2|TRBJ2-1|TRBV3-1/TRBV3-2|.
TGTGCCAGCAGCCAAGATCTCGGGCTAGCGGATTGGAATGAGCAGTTCTTC
CASSQDLGLADWNEQFF
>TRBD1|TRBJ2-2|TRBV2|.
TGTGCCAGCAGCATACCCCAGGGGGCTGACTTCCCCGGGGAGCTGTTTTTT
CASSIPQGADFPGELFF
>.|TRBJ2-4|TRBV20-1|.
TGCAGTGCTAGGGAGGGAAACATTCAGTACTTC
CSAREGNIQYF